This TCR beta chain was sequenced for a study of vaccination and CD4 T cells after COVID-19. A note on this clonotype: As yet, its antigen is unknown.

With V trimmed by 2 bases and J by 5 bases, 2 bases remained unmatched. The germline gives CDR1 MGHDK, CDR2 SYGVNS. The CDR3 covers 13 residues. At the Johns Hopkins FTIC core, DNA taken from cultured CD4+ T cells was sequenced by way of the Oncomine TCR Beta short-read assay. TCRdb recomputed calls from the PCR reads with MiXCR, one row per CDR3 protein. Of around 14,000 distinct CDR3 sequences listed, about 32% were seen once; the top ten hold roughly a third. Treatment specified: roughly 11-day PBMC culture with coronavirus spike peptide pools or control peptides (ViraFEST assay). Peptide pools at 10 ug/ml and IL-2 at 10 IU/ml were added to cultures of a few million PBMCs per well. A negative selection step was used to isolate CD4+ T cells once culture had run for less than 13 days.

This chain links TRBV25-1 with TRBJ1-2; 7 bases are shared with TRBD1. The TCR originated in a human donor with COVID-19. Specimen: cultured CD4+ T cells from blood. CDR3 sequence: CASSEGTVYGYTF. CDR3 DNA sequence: TGTGCCAGCAGTGAAGGGACAGTTTATGGCTACACCTTC.